This passage covers 5 T cell receptor beta chains from one sample sequenced in a study of blood T cell repertoires in COVID-19. Measured with immunoSEQ multiplex PCR; TCRdb has only the in-frame clones, and not every one. The sample holds 250,000 to 350,000 clones; more than 65% are singletons and the top ten take 15% to 19%. The sample comprised peripheral blood. All receptors come from a person aged 70 to 85 with COVID-19, enrolled during active disease.

The chain couples TRBV5-4 to TRBJ1-5, with 11 positions matching TRBD1. CDR3 length: 15 amino acids. V was pared by 4 bases and J by 6 bases, with 6 bases of the junction left unmatched. Germline V gives CDR1 SGHNT, CDR2 YYREEE (reference sequence). Here the CDR3 reads CASSNGQGAAQPQHF. The DNA of the CDR3 is TGTGCCAGCAGCAACGGACAGGGGGCGGCTCAGCCCCAGCATTTT.

This chain links TRBV11-2 with TRBJ2-7; D remains ambiguous. The germline gives CDR1 SGHAT, CDR2 FQNNGV. Trimming took off 5 bases at V and 5 bases at J, with 13 bases between the two ends. The CDR3 is 13 residues long. The CDR3 protein is CASSRITVDEQYF. As DNA, the CDR3 is TGTGCCAGCAGCCGAATTACGGTGGACGAGCAGTACTTC.

V usage is TRBV18 and J usage is TRBJ2-6; maybe TRBD1 (5 bases). Trimming removed 2 bases at V and 2 bases at J, with 7 bases between. The germline V gene has CDR1 KGHSH and CDR2 LQKENI. The CDR3 sequence is 15 residues long. The CDR3 DNA reads TGTGCCAGCTCACCAATCAGGGCTGGGGCCAACGTCCTGACTTTC. This translates into CASSPIRAGANVLTF.

The genes are TRBV5-6 and TRBJ1-6; weak D call: TRBD1 (5 bases). This CDR3 region has 17 residues. V gave up 3 bases and J gave up 0 bases, with 13 bases separating them. Germline CDR1 reads SGHDT; CDR2 reads YYEEEE. The CDR3 DNA reads TGTGCCAGCAGCTGGGGTCCAGGGAACTCCTATAATTCACCCCTCCACTTT. It translates to CASSWGPGNSYNSPLHF.

This clone occurred once. The J gene is TRBJ2-1, the V gene TRBV6-4; 12 bases fit TRBD1. Germline CDR1 is MRHNA and CDR2 is SNTAGT. V was pared by 0 bases and J by 2 bases, with 2 bases of the junction left unmatched. This CDR3 comprises 17 residues. The CDR3 region is CASSDSGTGGPYNEQFF. Written as DNA, the CDR3 is TGTGCCAGCAGTGACTCGGGGACAGGGGGCCCCTACAATGAGCAGTTCTTC.